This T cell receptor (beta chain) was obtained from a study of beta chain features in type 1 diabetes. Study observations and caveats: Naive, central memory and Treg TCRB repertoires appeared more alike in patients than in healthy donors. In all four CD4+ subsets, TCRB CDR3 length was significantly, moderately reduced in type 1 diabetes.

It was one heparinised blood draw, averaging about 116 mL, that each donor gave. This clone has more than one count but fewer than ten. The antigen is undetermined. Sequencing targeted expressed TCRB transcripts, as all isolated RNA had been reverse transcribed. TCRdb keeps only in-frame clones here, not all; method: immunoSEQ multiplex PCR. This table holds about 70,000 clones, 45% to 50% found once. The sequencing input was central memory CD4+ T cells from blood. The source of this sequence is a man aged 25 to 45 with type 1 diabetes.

This chain's CDR3 is CASMGGSKGRGNEQFF. The CDR3 DNA reads TGTGCCAGTATGGGGGGGAGTAAGGGCCGCGGCAATGAGCAGTTCTTC. The chain couples TRBV19 to TRBJ2-1; 7 nucleotides line up with TRBD2. The CDR3 consists of 16 residues. With V trimmed by 7 bases and J by 6 bases, 15 bases remained unmatched. Germline CDR1 is LNHDA and CDR2 is SQIVND (reference sequence).